The T cell receptor beta chain under discussion was sequenced for a study of T cells in Graves' hyperthyroidism and ophthalmopathy (dated by TCRdb to the late 2010s). In the study overall: Peripheral blood was sampled at the time of initial diagnosis, prior to any treatment. The 100 discovery patients were randomly split 7:3 into training and test sets. TCR Vbeta CDR3 sequencing of 130 to 150 peripheral blood samples (roughly 43 ophthalmopathy, over 70 hyperthyroidism and roughly 17 progressor patients) is reported in the paper. After blood sampling, hyperthyroidism patients were treated with methimazole at a starting dose of 30 mg daily, and ophthalmopathy patients were treated with high-dose intravenous methylprednisolone. In addition, the study compared T-cell repertoires in thyroid tissue and in blood from 6 or 7 Graves' hyperthyroidism patients. TCR V-J signatures able to tell the groups apart were searched for in a discovery cohort of some 100 patients, of whom around 42 had Graves' ophthalmopathy and more than 55 had stable Graves' hyperthyroidism. An independent validation cohort of under 20 hyperthyroidism patients and about 15 patients who later progressed to ophthalmopathy tested prospective prediction of ophthalmopathy. Results the study describes overall, beyond this receptor: In validation, progression to ophthalmopathy was predicted by the model with nearly 71% sensitivity and 72.22% specificity, a median of 6.5 months before onset. Most expanded thyroid clonotypes (frequency above 0.001) were also found in blood, which suggests that blood repertoires may mirror thyroid immune responses. A model built on a 13 V-J signature distinguished ophthalmopathy from stable hyperthyroidism, reaching around 88% sensitivity and approximately 83% specificity in cross-validation and 80%/75% in testing. No statistical method was used to fix the sample size in advance, and group allocation was not hidden from the investigators.

Ophthalmopathy patients had moderately to severely active disease, with a Clinical Activity Score of 3 or more, a NOSPECS grade of 4 or more, and a disease duration of less than 3 months. Any patient with an uncontrolled infection, another autoimmune disease, pregnancy or lactation was excluded. Diagnoses were established on the basis of clinical symptoms, serum thyroxine and TRAb, thyroid ultrasound, and orbital computed tomography. PBMCs were isolated from around 10 ml of fresh peripheral blood by Ficoll-Paque density gradient centrifugation. Total RNA was extracted with Trizol reagent, and quality was checked on an Agilent 2100 Bioanalyzer. TCR beta CDR3 regions were amplified from RNA transcripts. A first-round RT-PCR of the TCR CDR3 used the HTBI primer set with the Qiagen OneStep RT-PCR kit. Libraries were constructed in a second round of multiplex PCR, after which size selection and purification were carried out. The libraries were sequenced on an Illumina HiSeq2000 using paired-end 100 bp reads. In the original analysis: Raw data were processed with SOAPnuke, discarding reads with adapters, uncalled bases, mean Phred below 15, or no exact constant-primer or identifier match. COPE v1.2.5 was used to merge high-quality paired reads, and clonotypes were defined as unique nucleotide sequences. MiTCR v1.1 was used to align the clonotypes against IMGT TRBV, TRBD and TRBJ reference segments. The analysis was restricted to V-J combinations with a frequency above 0.0001, which together covered roughly 99% of the repertoires. The TCS score was defined as F50 (clonal expansion) divided by E x V (chaos), with BLOSUM62-based TCRdist calculated between CDR3 peptides within each V-J. Welch's t-statistics and random forest reduced some 510 V-J features to fewer than 15, which were used in a naive Bayes classifier (R e1071). TCRdb trimmed the raw reads at Q25, called clones with MiXCR and kept productive beta chains. Rows with a matching CDR3 protein are joined into one entry that keeps the most common DNA and genes. TCRdb's processing, not the study's, gives the V and J calls here. Here the sample has hundreds of thousands of distinct CDR3 sequences; about 15% occur a single time. The ten largest clones take up around 13% of the sample.

Comment on this clonotype: Its binding antigen is unknown. One base away there is no much larger clone; base qualities are not given.

The receptor's source is a woman in her forties or fifties with Graves' ophthalmopathy. The sample consisted of blood.

The nucleotides read TGCGCCAGCAGCCAAGACGGGGGGCTGTGGGAGCAGTACTTC. It specifies CASSQDGGLWEQYF. Rearrangement joined TRBV4-1 to TRBJ2-7, and perhaps TRBD2 as D gene, on 7 matching bases. V is reduced by 0 bases and J by 7 bases, leaving a spacing of 13 bases between them. From its cysteine to its phenylalanine, the CDR3 spans 14 amino acids. Kept here is only the CDR3 DNA, which spans 42 bases and is read in frame from base 1. CDR1 MGHRA and CDR2 YSYEKL were looked up in the germline V gene.